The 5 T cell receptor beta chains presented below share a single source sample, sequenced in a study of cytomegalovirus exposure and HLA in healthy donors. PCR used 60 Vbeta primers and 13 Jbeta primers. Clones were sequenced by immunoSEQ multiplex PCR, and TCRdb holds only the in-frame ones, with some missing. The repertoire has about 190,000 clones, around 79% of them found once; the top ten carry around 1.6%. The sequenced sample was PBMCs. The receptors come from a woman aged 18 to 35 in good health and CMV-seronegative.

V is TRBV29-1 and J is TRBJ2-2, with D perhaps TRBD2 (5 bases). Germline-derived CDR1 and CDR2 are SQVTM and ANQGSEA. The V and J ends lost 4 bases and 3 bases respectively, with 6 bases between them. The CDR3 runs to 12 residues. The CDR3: CSVVRDTGELFF. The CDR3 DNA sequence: TGCAGCGTTGTGAGGGACACCGGGGAGCTGTTTTTT.

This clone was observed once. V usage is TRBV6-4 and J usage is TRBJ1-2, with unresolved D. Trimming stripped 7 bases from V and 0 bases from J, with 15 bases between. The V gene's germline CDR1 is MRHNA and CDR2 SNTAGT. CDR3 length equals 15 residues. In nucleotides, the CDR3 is TGTGCCAGCAAACTAAGCTCAAACCCTAACTATGGCTACACCTTC. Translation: CASKLSSNPNYGYTF.

The CDR3 sequence is CASSLMTGEFYGYTF. The CDR3 DNA is TGTGCCAGCAGCTTAATGACAGGCGAGTTCTATGGCTACACCTTC. The gene calls are TRBV5-5 and TRBJ1-2, with a weak D call TRBD1 (6 bases). From germline, CDR1 is SGHKS and CDR2 YYEKEE (reference sequence). Trimming took 2 bases from V and 4 from J, leaving 15 bases between them. CDR3 length: 15 amino acids.

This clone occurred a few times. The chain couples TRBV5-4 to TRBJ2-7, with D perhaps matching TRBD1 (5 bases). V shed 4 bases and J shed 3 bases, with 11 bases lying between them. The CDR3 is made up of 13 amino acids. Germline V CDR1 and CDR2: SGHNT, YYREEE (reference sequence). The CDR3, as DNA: TGTGCCAGCAGCCTCCTAGACAGCTACGAGCAGTACTTC. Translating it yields CASSLLDSYEQYF.

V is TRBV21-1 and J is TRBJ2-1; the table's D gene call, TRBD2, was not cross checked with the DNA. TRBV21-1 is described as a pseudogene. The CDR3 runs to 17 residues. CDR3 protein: CASNVKKLAGPYNEQFF. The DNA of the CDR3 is TGTGCCAGCAACGTAAAGAAACTAGCGGGACCATACAATGAGCAGTTCTTC.